The T cell receptor beta chain under discussion was sequenced for a study of Ad26.COV2.S vaccination and SARS-CoV-2 variants. Study-wide context: Into the muscle, Ad26.COV2.S was dosed once or twice, 56 days apart.

Documented treatment: 19 received Ad26.COV2.S at low or high dose, single or two shots; several received placebo; per-sample allocation not given. Material that was analyzed had been drawn on day 63 after the first vaccine or placebo injection. Repertoires were generated with immunoSEQ multiplex PCR, while TCRdb's copy carries only in-frame clones and drops some. This sample carries hundreds of thousands of clones, roughly nine tenths of them seen once, and the ten largest clones take approximately 1.5%. This material consisted of peripheral blood, taken in a trial of Ad26.COV2.S vaccine versus placebo. This receptor was identified in a person aged 18-60 years who received the Ad26.COV2.S COVID-19 vaccine or a placebo.

Here the CDR3 DNA reads TGTGCCACCAGTGATTTTGCAGTTAACTATGGCTACACCTTC. This sequence encodes CATSDFAVNYGYTF. The chain carries TRBV24-1 and TRBJ1-2, with D unclear. Germline V lookup: CDR1 KGHDR, CDR2 SFDVKD. This CDR3 region has 14 residues. V lost 1 base, J lost 1 base, and 6 bases lay in between.